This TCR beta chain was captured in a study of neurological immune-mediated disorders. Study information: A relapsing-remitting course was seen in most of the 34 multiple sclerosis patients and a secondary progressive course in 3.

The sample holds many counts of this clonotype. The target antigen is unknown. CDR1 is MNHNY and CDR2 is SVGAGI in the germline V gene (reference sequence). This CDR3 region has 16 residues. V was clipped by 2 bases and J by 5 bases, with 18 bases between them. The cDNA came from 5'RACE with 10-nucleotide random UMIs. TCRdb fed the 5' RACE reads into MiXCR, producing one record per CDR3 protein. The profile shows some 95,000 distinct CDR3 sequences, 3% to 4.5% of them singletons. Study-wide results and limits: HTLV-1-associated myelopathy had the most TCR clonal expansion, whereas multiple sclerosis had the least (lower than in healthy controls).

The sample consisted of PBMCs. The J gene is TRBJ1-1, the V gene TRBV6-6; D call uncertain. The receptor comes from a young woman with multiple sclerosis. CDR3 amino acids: CASSYTEFGLQTEAFF. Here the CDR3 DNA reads TGTGCCAGCAGTTACACTGAATTCGGGTTACAGACTGAAGCTTTCTTT.